The 14 T cell receptor beta chains in this list originate from one sample, sequenced in a study of blood T cells in healthy people across ages. The use of a sample-barcoded 5' primer and a J-beta primer mix characterized a second PCR of roughly 6 to 11 cycles. One entry per CDR3 protein results from TCRdb running MiXCR on the 5' RACE reads. The data hold 780,000 or so distinct CDR3 sequences, with roughly 50% observed a single time. The source material was blood. These receptors originate from an elderly man in good health.

The chain uses TRBV6-5 and TRBJ2-4, with 7 bases aligning to TRBD1. CDR3 size: 14 residues. Germline-derived CDR1 and CDR2 are MNHEY and SVGAGI. V dropped 4 bases and J dropped 6; count of bases not matched to a gene: 6. In DNA, the CDR3 is TGTGCCAGCAGTTCCGGGACAGAGATAAACATTCAGTACTTC. Translating it yields CASSSGTEINIQYF.

The chain uses TRBV5-1 and TRBJ2-5, with 11 bases aligning to TRBD2. The V gene's germline CDR1 is SGHRS and CDR2 YFSETQ. Trimming cost V 4 bases and J 11 bases; bases outside gene matches: 13. The CDR3 runs 15 residues. The DNA for the CDR3 is TGCGCCAGCAGCCTAACTAGCGGGAGAGGCAGTGAGCAGTACTTC. Protein product: CASSLTSGRGSEQYF.

This chain connects TRBV28 to TRBJ1-5, with no clear D. V shed 4 bases and J shed 1 base, with 14 bases lying between them. In germline, CDR1 is MDHEN, CDR2 SYDVKM. This CDR3 spans 16 amino acids. CDR3 protein: CASSSDRERSNQPQHF. CDR3 nucleotide sequence: TGTGCCAGCAGTTCCGACCGGGAGAGGAGCAATCAGCCCCAGCATTTT.

The rearrangement joins TRBV2 to TRBJ2-7, with TRBD2 matching over 10 bases. V shed 6 bases, J shed 7 bases, and the junction held 9 bases outside the gene matches. This CDR3 has 14 residues. Looked up from germline, CDR1 is SNHLY and CDR2 is FYNNEI. CDR3 loop: CASRLAGVINEQYF. The CDR3 DNA is TGTGCCAGCAGGCTAGCGGGAGTGATAAATGAGCAGTACTTC.

This clonotype was recorded at least ten times. V and J are TRBV4-2 and TRBJ1-2, with a tentative D call TRBD1 (5 bases). Looked up from germline, CDR1 is LGHNA and CDR2 is YNFKEQ. This CDR3 contains 17 residues. Trimming pared 4 bases from V and 4 bases from J, leaving 22 bases between. CDR3 in DNA: TGTGCCAGCAGCCCGACGGCCGAGGGGACTATAAGCTATGGCTACACCTTC. This codes for CASSPTAEGTISYGYTF.

This clonotype occurred once. This could be a read error, since a much larger clone is one nucleotide away. The chain carries TRBV12-3 or TRBV12-4 and TRBJ2-1, with 10 bases that match TRBD1. This CDR3 has 15 amino acids. CDR3 residues: CAGSRDRGAYNEQFF. As DNA, the CDR3 is TGTGCCGGCAGTCGGGACAGGGGCGCCTACAATGAGCAGTTCTTC.

This chain connects TRBV5-5 to TRBJ2-7, with 12 bases matching TRBD2. Germline V gene data show CDR1 as SGHKS and CDR2 as YYEKEE (reference sequence). The CDR3 covers 15 residues. With 5 bases clipped from V and 0 bases from J, the junction kept 3 bases outside the gene matches. The CDR3 DNA reads TGTGCCAGCAGACCGACTAGCGGGAGCTCCTACGAGCAGTACTTC. Its translation: CASRPTSGSSYEQYF.

The V gene is TRBV24-1, the J gene TRBJ2-5, with 9 bases fitting TRBD1. CDR3 length: 14 amino acids. V lost 3 bases to trimming and J lost 6 bases; unmatched junction nucleotides: 4. Germline V gene sequence: CDR1 KGHDR, CDR2 SFDVKD. CDR3 in DNA: TGTGCCACCAGTGATGGGGACAGGGAACAGACCCAGTACTTC. Translated: CATSDGDREQTQYF.

This clonotype was seen only a few times. The CDR3 DNA follows: TGTGCCATCAATTCTGTGAATGAGCAGTTCTTC. It specifies CAINSVNEQFF. The chain uses TRBV10-3 and TRBJ2-1; D not certain. The CDR3 is made up of 11 amino acids. V dropped 7 bases and J dropped 7 bases, with 8 bases sitting between them. Germline values: CDR1 ENHRY, CDR2 SYGVKD.

This clonotype has just a few counts. The genes are TRBV4-1 and TRBJ2-1; possible D gene TRBD2, 6 bases. V lost 7 bases and J 2 bases, leaving 18 bases between the germline ends. This CDR3 region has 16 residues. Germline values: CDR1 MGHRA, CDR2 YSYEKL. The chain's CDR3 is CASTHLVVAAYNEQFF. For the CDR3, the DNA is TGCGCCAGCACCCACCTCGTTGTAGCGGCCTACAATGAGCAGTTCTTC.

This clonotype has just a few counts. The chain has TRBV5-1 and TRBJ2-1; 15 bases match TRBD2. Per the germline V gene, CDR1 is SGHRS and CDR2 is YFSETQ. Unmatched junction bases numbered 6, after V lost 4 bases and J lost 7 bases. The CDR3 extends over 16 amino acids. Here the CDR3 DNA reads TGCGCCAGCAGCCAGGGACTAGCGGGAGGTGCGAATGAGCAGTTCTTC. Amino acids: CASSQGLAGGANEQFF.

This clonotype has only a few counts. The V gene is TRBV5-1, the J gene TRBJ2-5; TRBD1 agrees at 7 bases. Unmatched junction bases numbered 10, after V lost 3 bases and J lost 2 bases. CDR1 and CDR2 (germline): SGHRS, YFSETQ. The CDR3 runs to 16 residues. This chain's CDR3 is CASSSPLTGRQETQYF. DNA of the CDR3: TGCGCCAGCAGCTCCCCCCTGACAGGGCGACAAGAGACCCAGTACTTC.

J is TRBJ2-4 and V is TRBV7-9, with 8 nucleotides matching TRBD1. The better agreement between TRBJ2-7 and the DNA end casts doubt on the J call. The CDR3 covers 14 residues. Germline loops: CDR1 SEHNR, CDR2 FQNEAQ (reference sequence). This CDR3 is CASSRTTGVNEQYF. In DNA form, the CDR3 reads TGTGCCAGCAGCCGTACGACAGGGGTGAACGAGCAGTACTTC.

This clonotype has just one count. The J gene is TRBJ2-7, the V gene TRBV6-1; 9 nucleotides line up with TRBD1. The CDR3 has 17 amino acids. The germline CDR1 and CDR2 sequences are MNHNS and SASEGT. The V segment lost 1 base and the J segment 4 bases; nucleotides outside the gene matches: 11. CDR3 sequence (DNA): TGTGCCAGCAGTGAAGGATTCCCGGGACAGGGTATGTACGAGCAGTACTTC. This translates into CASSEGFPGQGMYEQYF.